This T cell receptor beta chain was captured by sequencing in a study of CD8+ T cells in alopecia areata. As to treatment: oral pan-JAK inhibitor, 5-10 mg twice daily. Once RNA had been extracted, it was reverse transcribed into cDNA to act as the sequencing template. Sequencing used immunoSEQ multiplex PCR; TCRdb keeps in-frame clones, though not all of them. In the table there are 95,000 to 100,000 clones, just under 60% of which are singletons. The sample in question was CD8+ T cells sorted from blood, obtained at week 56, from a patient treated with tofacitinib. This receptor was obtained from a human donor with alopecia areata.

The CDR3 spells CATSRGVGAIQEQYF. In DNA, the CDR3 is TGTGCCACCAGCAGAGGAGTAGGAGCTATACAGGAGCAGTACTTC. This chain links TRBV15 with TRBJ2-7, with no clear D. Per the germline V gene, CDR1 is LNHNV and CDR2 is YYDKDF (reference sequence). V was shortened by 1 base and J by 7 bases, with 17 bases between the two germline ends. There are 15 residues in the CDR3.